A selection of T cell receptor beta chains follows, all from one sample in a study of chemoradiotherapy in HPV16-positive cancers. The protocol was immunoSEQ multiplex PCR, while the TCRdb copy is restricted to in-frame clones and leaves out a portion. The table records about 5,400 clones, 76% of them present only once. The specimen was collected from a patient who underwent chemoradiotherapy. The receptors come from a human donor with HPV-associated anogenital cancer. The CDR3 runs from the conserved cysteine through the conserved F or W. The order of the fields is V gene, J gene, D gene, CDR3 protein, CDR3 DNA. D genes are given only for firm matches.

TRBV7-9,TRBJ1-1,.,CASSPSGRGGDTEAFF,TGTGCCAGCAGCCCATCGGGAAGGGGGGGGGACACTGAAGCTTTCTTT
TRBV9,TRBJ2-2,.,CASSVAYRLGRELFF,TGTGCCAGCAGCGTAGCTTACCGGCTCGGAAGGGAGCTGTTTTTT
TRBV9,TRBJ2-2,.,CASSVGGGIGELFF,TGTGCCAGCAGCGTAGGTGGGGGCATCGGGGAGCTGTTTTTT
TRBV10-2,TRBJ2-3,.,CASRLPASTDTQYF,TGCGCCAGCAGGCTACCCGCTAGCACAGATACGCAGTATTTT
TRBV5-1,TRBJ2-2,TRBD2,CASSPRPSGSLVRQNTGELFF,TGCGCCAGCAGCCCGAGGCCTAGCGGAAGTCTGGTGAGACAGAACACCGGGGAGCTGTTTTTT
TRBV9,TRBJ2-2,.,CASKAGSTGELFF,TGTGCCAGCAAGGCGGGAAGCACCGGGGAGCTGTTTTTT
TRBV5-1,TRBJ1-6,TRBD1,CASSPGSRGPNSPLHF,TGCGCCAGCAGCCCCGGAAGCAGGGGGCCTAATTCACCCCTCCACTTT
TRBV9,TRBJ1-5,TRBD1,CASSGTGYNQPQHF,TGTGCCAGCAGCGGGACAGGTTACAATCAGCCCCAGCATTTT
TRBV18,TRBJ1-2,.,CASSPETVDGYTF,TGTGCCAGCTCACCAGAGACAGTTGATGGCTACACCTTC
TRBV4-3,TRBJ2-7,.,CASSQEKGGLRYEQYF,TGCGCCAGCAGCCAAGAGAAAGGGGGACTTCGCTACGAGCAGTACTTC
TRBV2,TRBJ2-1,TRBD1,CASRVTGGSEQFF,TGTGCCAGCAGGGTGACAGGGGGCAGTGAGCAGTTCTTC
TRBV9,TRBJ1-4,TRBD1,CASSVSGGNEKLFF,TGTGCCAGCAGCGTCTCAGGGGGTAATGAAAAACTGTTTTTT
TRBV7-9,TRBJ1-2,TRBD1,CASSLKGDRGNNYGYTF,TGTGCCAGCAGCTTAAAAGGAGACAGGGGAAATAACTATGGCTACACCTTC
TRBV30,TRBJ2-1,.,CAWTGEIEQFF,TGTGCCTGGACAGGGGAGATTGAGCAGTTCTTC